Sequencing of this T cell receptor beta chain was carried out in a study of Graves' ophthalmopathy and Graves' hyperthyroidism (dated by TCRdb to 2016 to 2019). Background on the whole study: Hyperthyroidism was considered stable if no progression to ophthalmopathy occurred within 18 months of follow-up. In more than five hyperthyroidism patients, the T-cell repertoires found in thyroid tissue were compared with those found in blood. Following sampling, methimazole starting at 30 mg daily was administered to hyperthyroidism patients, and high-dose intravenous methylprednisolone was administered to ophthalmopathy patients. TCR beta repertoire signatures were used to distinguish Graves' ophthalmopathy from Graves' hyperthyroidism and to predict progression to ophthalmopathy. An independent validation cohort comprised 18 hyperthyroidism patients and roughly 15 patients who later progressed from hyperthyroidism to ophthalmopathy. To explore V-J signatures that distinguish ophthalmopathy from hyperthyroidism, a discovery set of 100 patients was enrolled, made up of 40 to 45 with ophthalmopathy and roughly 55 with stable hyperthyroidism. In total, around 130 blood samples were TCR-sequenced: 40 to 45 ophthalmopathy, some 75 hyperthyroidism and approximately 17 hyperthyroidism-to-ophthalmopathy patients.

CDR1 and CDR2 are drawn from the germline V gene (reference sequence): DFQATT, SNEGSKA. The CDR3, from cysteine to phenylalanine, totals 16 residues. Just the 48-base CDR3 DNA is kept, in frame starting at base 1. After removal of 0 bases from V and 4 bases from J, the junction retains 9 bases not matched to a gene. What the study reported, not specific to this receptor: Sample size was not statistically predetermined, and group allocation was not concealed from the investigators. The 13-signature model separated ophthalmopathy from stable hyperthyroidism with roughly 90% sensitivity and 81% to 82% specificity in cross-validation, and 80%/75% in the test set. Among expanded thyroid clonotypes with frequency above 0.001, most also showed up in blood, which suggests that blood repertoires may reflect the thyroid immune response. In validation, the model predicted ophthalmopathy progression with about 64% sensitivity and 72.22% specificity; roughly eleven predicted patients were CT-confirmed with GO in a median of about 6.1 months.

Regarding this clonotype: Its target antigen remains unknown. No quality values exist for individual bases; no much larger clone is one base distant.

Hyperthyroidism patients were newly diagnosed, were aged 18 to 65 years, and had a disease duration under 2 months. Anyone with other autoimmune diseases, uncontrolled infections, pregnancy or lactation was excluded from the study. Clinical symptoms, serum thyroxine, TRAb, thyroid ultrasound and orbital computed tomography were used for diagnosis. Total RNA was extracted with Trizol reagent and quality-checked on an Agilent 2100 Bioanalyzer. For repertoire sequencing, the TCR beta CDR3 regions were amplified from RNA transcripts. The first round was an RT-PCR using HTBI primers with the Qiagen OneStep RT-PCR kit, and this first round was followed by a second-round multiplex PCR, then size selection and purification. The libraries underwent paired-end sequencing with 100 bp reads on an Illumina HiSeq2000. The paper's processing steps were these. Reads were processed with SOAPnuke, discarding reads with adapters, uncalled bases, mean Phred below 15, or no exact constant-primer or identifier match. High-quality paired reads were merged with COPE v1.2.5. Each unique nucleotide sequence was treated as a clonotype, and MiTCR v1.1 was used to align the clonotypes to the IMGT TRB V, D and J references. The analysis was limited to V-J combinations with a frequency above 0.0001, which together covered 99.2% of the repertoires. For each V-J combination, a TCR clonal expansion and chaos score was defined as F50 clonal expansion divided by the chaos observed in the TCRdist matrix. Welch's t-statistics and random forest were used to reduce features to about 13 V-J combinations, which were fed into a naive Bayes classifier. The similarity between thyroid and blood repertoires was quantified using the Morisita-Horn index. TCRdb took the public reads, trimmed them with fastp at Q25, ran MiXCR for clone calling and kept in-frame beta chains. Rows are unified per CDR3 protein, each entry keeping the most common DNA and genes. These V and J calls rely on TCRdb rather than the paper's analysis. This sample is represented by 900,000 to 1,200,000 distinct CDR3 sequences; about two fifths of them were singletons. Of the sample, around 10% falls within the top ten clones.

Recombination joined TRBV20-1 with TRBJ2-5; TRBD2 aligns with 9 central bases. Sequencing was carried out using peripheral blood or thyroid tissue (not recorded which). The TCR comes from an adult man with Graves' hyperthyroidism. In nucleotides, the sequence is TGCAGTGCTAGAGATGGGGGCGGGGGGGCCGGAGAGACCCAGTACTTC. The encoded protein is CSARDGGGGAGETQYF.